These T cell receptor beta chains were read from a single sample in a study of response to subunit inactivated influenza vaccine. TCRdb processed the RT-PCR reads anew with MiXCR; each CDR3 protein has one entry. The sample shows 860,000 or so distinct CDR3 sequences, 21% of them seen only once. The specimen was PBMCs from blood, collected 5 days after vaccination. The source is a man aged 50 to 59 who received an inactivated influenza vaccine. CDR3s include the opening cysteine and the closing phenylalanine or tryptophan. The D gene is left open where the match is weak. Size values are once, few and many counts, or a class for expanded clones, and some rows have none.

J: TRBJ1-1; size: -; V: TRBV20-1; D: -; CDR3: CSARQTGDTEAFF; DNA: TGCAGTGCTAGACAAACGGGGGACACTGAAGCTTTCTTT
J: TRBJ2-7; size: few; V: TRBV6-2/TRBV6-3; D: -; CDR3: CASRTEITYEQYF; DNA: TGTGCCAGCAGGACTGAAATAACCTACGAGCAGTACTTC
J: TRBJ2-7; size: few; V: TRBV28; D: TRBD1; CDR3: CASRRDRVRQYF; DNA: TGTGCCAGCAGACGAGACAGGGTTCGGCAGTACTTC
J: TRBJ2-4; size: -; V: TRBV7-2; D: TRBD1; CDR3: CASSVRQGENIQYF; DNA: TGTGCCAGCAGCGTCCGACAGGGCGAAAACATTCAGTACTTC
J: TRBJ2-5; size: -; V: TRBV2; D: TRBD2; CDR3: CASSGRLAGGGETQYF; DNA: TGTGCCAGCAGTGGACGACTAGCGGGAGGCGGAGAGACCCAGTACTTC
J: TRBJ2-3; size: -; V: TRBV5-1; D: -; CDR3: CASSPGQIYTDTQYF; DNA: TGCGCCAGCAGCCCAGGACAGATTTACACAGATACGCAGTATTTT
J: TRBJ1-5; size: -; V: TRBV7-8; D: TRBD1; CDR3: CASSLARTGYQPQHF; DNA: TGTGCCAGCAGCTTAGCGCGGACAGGGTATCAGCCCCAGCATTTT
J: TRBJ2-5; size: few; V: TRBV11-2; D: -; CDR3: CASSYWPVEETQYF; DNA: TGTGCCAGCAGCTACTGGCCAGTCGAGGAGACCCAGTACTTC
J: TRBJ2-2; size: -; V: TRBV6-1; D: -; CDR3: CASSQAQGLAKNTGELFF; DNA: TGTGCCAGCAGTCAAGCCCAAGGCCTAGCAAAGAACACCGGGGAGCTGTTTTTT
J: TRBJ2-1; size: few; V: TRBV20-1; D: -; CDR3: CSATALGRSYNEQFF; DNA: TGCAGTGCCACCGCCCTAGGAAGGTCCTACAATGAGCAGTTCTTC
J: TRBJ1-4; size: many; V: TRBV5-6; D: -; CDR3: CASSLGRRATNEKLFF; DNA: TGTGCCAGCAGCTTGGGACGGCGTGCAACTAATGAAAAACTGTTTTTT
J: TRBJ2-1; size: few; V: TRBV4-3; D: TRBD1; CDR3: CASSRGQGAGGDEQFF; DNA: TGCGCCAGCAGCCGGGGACAGGGGGCAGGTGGAGATGAGCAGTTCTTC
J: TRBJ1-2; size: few; V: TRBV20-1; D: TRBD1; CDR3: CSATPGGLYGYTF; DNA: TGCAGTGCTACACCAGGGGGCCTATATGGCTACACCTTC
J: TRBJ2-2; size: -; V: TRBV10-3; D: TRBD2; CDR3: CAISATSGTANTGELFF; DNA: TGTGCCATCAGTGCGACTAGCGGGACGGCGAACACCGGGGAGCTGTTTTTT
J: TRBJ2-7; size: -; V: TRBV15; D: -; CDR3: CATSRDPGKFSYEQYF; DNA: TGTGCCACCAGCAGAGACCCAGGGAAGTTCTCCTACGAGCAGTACTTC
J: TRBJ1-1; size: many; V: TRBV4-1; D: TRBD1; CDR3: CASSQGIFRTGTRNTEAFF; DNA: TGCGCCAGCAGCCAAGGGATTTTCAGGACAGGGACCCGGAACACTGAAGCTTTCTTT
J: TRBJ2-7; size: many; V: TRBV7-6; D: -; CDR3: CASSPTASYEQYF; DNA: TGTGCCAGCAGCCCGACAGCGTCCTACGAGCAGTACTTC
J: TRBJ2-2; size: many; V: TRBV20-1; D: TRBD2; CDR3: CSARTLAGANTGELFF; DNA: TGCAGTGCTAGGACGCTAGCGGGCGCGAACACCGGGGAGCTGTTTTTT
J: TRBJ2-3; size: -; V: TRBV24-1; D: -; CDR3: CATSDLRPEFNGPDTQYF; DNA: TGTGCCACCAGTGATTTGCGTCCCGAATTCAACGGGCCAGATACGCAGTATTTT
J: TRBJ1-1; size: few; V: TRBV29-1; D: -; CDR3: CSVDSGAEAFF; DNA: TGCAGCGTCGATTCAGGGGCTGAAGCTTTCTTT
J: TRBJ2-1; size: few; V: TRBV5-1; D: TRBD2; CDR3: CASSLPREVHNEQFF; DNA: TGCGCCAGCAGCTTGCCCCGGGAGGTTCACAATGAGCAGTTCTTC
J: TRBJ2-7; size: many; V: TRBV5-6; D: TRBD1; CDR3: CASSPAGTGRVREQYF; DNA: TGTGCCAGCAGCCCCGCCGGGACAGGGAGAGTACGCGAGCAGTACTTC
J: TRBJ2-7; size: -; V: TRBV6-1; D: TRBD1; CDR3: CASSHRGQGIYEQYF; DNA: TGTGCCAGCAGCCACCGAGGACAGGGGATATACGAGCAGTACTTC
J: TRBJ2-1; size: -; V: TRBV10-3; D: -; CDR3: CASASPAPGVNEQFF; DNA: TGTGCCTCCGCCTCGCCGGCCCCCGGGGTCAATGAGCAGTTCTTC
J: TRBJ1-2; size: -; V: TRBV20-1; D: -; CDR3: CSAPHNYYGYTF; DNA: TGCAGTGCTCCTCACAATTACTATGGCTACACCTTC
J: TRBJ1-2; size: -; V: TRBV29-1; D: -; CDR3: CSVVGAPRNYGYTF; DNA: TGCAGCGTTGTGGGGGCGCCTCGTAACTATGGCTACACCTTC
J: TRBJ2-2; size: few; V: TRBV11-1; D: -; CDR3: CASSLDSRGGGELFF; DNA: TGTGCCAGCAGCCTTGACTCACGAGGGGGCGGGGAGCTGTTTTTT
J: TRBJ2-3; size: many; V: TRBV9; D: -; CDR3: CASSATGGGTDTQYF; DNA: TGTGCCAGCAGCGCCACAGGGGGGGGCACAGATACGCAGTATTTT
J: TRBJ2-7; size: -; V: TRBV20-1; D: -; CDR3: CSARDFQGSYEQYF; DNA: TGCAGTGCTAGAGATTTTCAGGGATCCTACGAGCAGTACTTC
J: TRBJ1-4; size: -; V: TRBV23-1; D: -; CDR3: CASSQSLITNREKLFF; DNA: TGCGCCAGCAGTCAATCTTTGATTACCAATCGGGAAAAACTGTTTTTT
J: TRBJ1-1; size: -; V: TRBV18; D: -; CDR3: CASSPSKDTEAFF; DNA: TGTGCCAGCTCACCTTCGAAGGACACTGAAGCTTTCTTT